Listed below are T cell receptor beta chains from one sample, sequenced in a study of cytomegalovirus exposure and HLA in healthy donors. This table comes from immunoSEQ multiplex PCR, and its TCRdb copy is limited to in-frame clones, with some not included. The repertoire holds under 150,000 clones, with about 80% as singletons. Sequenced input: PBMCs. Every receptor here comes from a man between 25 and 39 years old in good health and CMV-seronegative. Both conserved end residues are trimmed from each CDR3.

>TRBV7-9|TRBJ2-7
ASRVGTGSYEQY
>TRBV10-1|TRBJ2-1
ARPHREYNEQF
>TRBV5-1|TRBJ2-1
ASSQDRAYNEQF
>TRBV28|TRBJ2-7
ASQTGAASSYEQY
>TRBV2|TRBJ1-6
ASSELGGKNSPLH
>TRBV6-5|TRBJ1-2
ASSEQTGINGYT
>TRBV2|TRBJ2-7
ASGQTYEQY
>TRBV29-1|TRBJ2-7
SVSRSGEQY
>TRBV2|TRBJ2-2
ASSEGAGHTGELF
>TRBV28|TRBJ1-1
ASSLGLAAF